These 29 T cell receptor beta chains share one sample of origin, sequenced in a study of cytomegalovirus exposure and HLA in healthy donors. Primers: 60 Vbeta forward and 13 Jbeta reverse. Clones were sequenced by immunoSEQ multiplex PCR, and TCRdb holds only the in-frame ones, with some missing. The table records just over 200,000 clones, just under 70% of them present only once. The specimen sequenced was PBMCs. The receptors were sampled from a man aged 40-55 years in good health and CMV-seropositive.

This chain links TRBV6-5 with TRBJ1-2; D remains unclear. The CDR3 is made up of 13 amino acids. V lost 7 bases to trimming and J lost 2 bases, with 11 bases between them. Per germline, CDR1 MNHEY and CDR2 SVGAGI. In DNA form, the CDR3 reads TGTGCCAGCACTTTTGACACGAACTATGGCTACACCTTC. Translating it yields CASTFDTNYGYTF.

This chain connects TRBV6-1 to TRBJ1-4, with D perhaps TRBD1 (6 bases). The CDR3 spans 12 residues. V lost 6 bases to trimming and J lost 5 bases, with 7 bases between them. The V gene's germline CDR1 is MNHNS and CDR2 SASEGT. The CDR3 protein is CASSGQNEKLFF. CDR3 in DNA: TGTGCCAGCAGCGGACAGAATGAAAAACTGTTTTTT.

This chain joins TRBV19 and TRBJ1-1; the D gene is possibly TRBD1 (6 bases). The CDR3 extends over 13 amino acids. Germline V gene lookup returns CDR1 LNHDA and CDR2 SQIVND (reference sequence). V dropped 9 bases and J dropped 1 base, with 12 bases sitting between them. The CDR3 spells CASGRGGNTEAFF. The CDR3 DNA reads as TGTGCCAGCGGGAGGGGGGGGAACACTGAAGCTTTCTTT.

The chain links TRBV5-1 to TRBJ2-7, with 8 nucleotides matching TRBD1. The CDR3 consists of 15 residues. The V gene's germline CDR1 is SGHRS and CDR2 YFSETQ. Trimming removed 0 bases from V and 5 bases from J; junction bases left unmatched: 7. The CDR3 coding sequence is TGCGCCAGCAGCTTGGAAGGACAGGGTCTCGACGAGCAGTACTTC. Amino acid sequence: CASSLEGQGLDEQYF.

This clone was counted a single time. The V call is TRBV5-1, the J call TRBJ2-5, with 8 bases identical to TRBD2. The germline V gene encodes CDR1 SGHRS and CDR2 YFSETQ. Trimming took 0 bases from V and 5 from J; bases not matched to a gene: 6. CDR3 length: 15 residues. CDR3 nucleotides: TGCGCCAGCAGCTTGGCCGGGGGGGCTTGGGAGACCCAGTACTTC. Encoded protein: CASSLAGGAWETQYF. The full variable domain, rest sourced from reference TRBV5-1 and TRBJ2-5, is KAGVTQTPRYLIKTRGQQVTLSCSPISGHRSVSWYQQTPGQGLQFLFEYFSETQRNKGNFPGRFSGRQFSNSRSEMNVSTLELGDSALYLCASSLAGGAWETQYFGPGTRLLVL.

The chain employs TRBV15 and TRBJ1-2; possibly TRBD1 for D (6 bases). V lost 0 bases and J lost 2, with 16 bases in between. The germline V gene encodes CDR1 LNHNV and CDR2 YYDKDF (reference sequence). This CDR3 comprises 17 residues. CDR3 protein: CATSRDQGQQINYGYTF. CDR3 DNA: TGTGCCACCAGCAGAGATCAGGGGCAGCAGATCAACTATGGCTACACCTTC. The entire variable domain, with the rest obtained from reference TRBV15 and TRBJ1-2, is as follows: DAMVIQNPRYQVTQFGKPVTLSCSQTLNHNVMYWYQQKSSQAPKLLFHYYDKDFNNEADTPDNFQSRRPNTSFCFLDIRSPGLGDTAMYLCATSRDQGQQINYGYTFGSGTRLTVV.

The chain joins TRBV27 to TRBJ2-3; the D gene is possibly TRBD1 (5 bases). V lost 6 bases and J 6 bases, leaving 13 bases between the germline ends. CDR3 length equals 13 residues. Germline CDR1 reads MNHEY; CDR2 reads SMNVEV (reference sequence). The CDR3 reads CASRARGWDTQYF. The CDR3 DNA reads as TGTGCCAGCAGAGCAAGGGGCTGGGATACGCAGTATTTT.

CDR3: CATSRGQALLQETQYF. CDR3 nucleotide sequence: TGTGCCACCAGCAGAGGACAGGCCCTTCTCCAAGAGACCCAGTACTTC. The V gene is TRBV15, the J gene TRBJ2-5; weak D call: TRBD1 (6 bases). Trimming left V 1 base short and J 1 base short, with 13 bases between. This CDR3 contains 16 residues. Per the germline V gene, CDR1 is LNHNV and CDR2 is YYDKDF (reference sequence).

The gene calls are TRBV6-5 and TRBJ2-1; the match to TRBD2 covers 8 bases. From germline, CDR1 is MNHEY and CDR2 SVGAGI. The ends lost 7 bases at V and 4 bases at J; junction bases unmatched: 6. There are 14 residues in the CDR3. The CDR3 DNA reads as TGTGCCAGCACCAGGGGCGGGGGGTACAATGAGCAGTTCTTC. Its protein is CASTRGGGYNEQFF.

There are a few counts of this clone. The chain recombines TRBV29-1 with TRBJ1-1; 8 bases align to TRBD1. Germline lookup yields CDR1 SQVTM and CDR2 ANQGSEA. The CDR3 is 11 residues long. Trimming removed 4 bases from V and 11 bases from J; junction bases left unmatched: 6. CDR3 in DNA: TGCAGCGTTGGACAGGGGATGATGGCTTTCTTT. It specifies CSVGQGMMAFF.

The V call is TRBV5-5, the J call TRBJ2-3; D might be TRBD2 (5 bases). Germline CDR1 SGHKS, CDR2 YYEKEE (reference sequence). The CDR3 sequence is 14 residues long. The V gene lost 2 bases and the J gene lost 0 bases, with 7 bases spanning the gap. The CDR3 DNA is TGTGCCAGCAGCTTTGGACTCAGCACAGATACGCAGTATTTT. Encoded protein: CASSFGLSTDTQYF. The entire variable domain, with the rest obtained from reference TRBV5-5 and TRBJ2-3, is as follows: DAGVTQSPTHLIKTRGQQVTLRCSPISGHKSVSWYQQVLGQGPQFIFQYYEKEERGRGNFPDRFSARQFPNYSSELNVNALLLGDSALYLCASSFGLSTDTQYFGPGTRLTVL.

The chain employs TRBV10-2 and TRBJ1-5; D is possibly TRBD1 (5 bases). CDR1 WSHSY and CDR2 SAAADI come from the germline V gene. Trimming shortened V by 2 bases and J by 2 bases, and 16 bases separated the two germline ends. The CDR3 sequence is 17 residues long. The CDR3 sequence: CASSEPGFPAGNQPQHF. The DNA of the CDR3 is TGCGCCAGCAGTGAGCCAGGGTTTCCGGCGGGCAATCAGCCCCAGCATTTT.

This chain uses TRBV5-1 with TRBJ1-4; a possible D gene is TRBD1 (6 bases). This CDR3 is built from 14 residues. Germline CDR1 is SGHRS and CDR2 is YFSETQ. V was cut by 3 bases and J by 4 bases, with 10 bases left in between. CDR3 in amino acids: CASSSLDSNEKLFF. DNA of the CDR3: TGCGCCAGCAGCTCCCTGGACAGTAATGAAAAACTGTTTTTT.

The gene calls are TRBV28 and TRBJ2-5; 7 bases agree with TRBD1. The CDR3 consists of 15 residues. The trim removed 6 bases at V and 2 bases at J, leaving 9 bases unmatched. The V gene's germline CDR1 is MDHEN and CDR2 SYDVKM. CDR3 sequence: CASRPLLDRQETQYF. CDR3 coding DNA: TGTGCCAGCAGGCCACTCCTGGACAGGCAAGAGACCCAGTACTTC. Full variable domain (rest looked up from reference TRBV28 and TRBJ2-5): DVKVTQSSRYLVKRTGEKVFLECVQDMDHENMFWYRQDPGLGLRLIYFSYDVKMKEKGDIPEGYSVSREKKERFSLILESASTNQTSMYLCASRPLLDRQETQYFGPGTRLLVL.

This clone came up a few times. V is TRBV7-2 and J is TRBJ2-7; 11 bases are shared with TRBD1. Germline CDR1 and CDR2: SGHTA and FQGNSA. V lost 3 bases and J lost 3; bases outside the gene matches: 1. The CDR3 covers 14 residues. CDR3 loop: CASSLDRGHYEQYF. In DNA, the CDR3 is TGTGCCAGCAGCTTGGACAGGGGGCACTACGAGCAGTACTTC. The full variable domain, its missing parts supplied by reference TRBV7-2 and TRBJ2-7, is GAGVSQSPSNKVTEKGKDVELRCDPISGHTALYWYRQSLGQGLEFLIYFQGNSAPDKSGLPSDRFSAERTGGSVSTLTIQRTQQEDSAVYLCASSLDRGHYEQYFGPGTRLTVT.

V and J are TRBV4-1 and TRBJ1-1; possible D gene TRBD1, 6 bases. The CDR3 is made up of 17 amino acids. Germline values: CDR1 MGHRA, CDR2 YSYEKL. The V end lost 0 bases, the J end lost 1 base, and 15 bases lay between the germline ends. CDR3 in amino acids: CASSQDGEGRGNTEAFF. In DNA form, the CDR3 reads TGCGCCAGCAGCCAAGATGGGGAGGGCAGGGGGAACACTGAAGCTTTCTTT.

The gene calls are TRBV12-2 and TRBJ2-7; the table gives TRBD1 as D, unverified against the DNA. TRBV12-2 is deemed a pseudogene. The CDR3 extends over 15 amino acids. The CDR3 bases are TGTGCAAGTCGCTCAGTGGACAGGGGGCGAGGAGAGCAGTACTTC. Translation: CASRSVDRGRGEQYF.

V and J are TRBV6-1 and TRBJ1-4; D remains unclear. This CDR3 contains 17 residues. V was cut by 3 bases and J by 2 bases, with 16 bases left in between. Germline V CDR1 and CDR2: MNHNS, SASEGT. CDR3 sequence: CASSEFRGVGTNEKLFF. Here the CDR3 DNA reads TGTGCCAGCAGTGAGTTCCGGGGAGTAGGCACTAATGAAAAACTGTTTTTT.

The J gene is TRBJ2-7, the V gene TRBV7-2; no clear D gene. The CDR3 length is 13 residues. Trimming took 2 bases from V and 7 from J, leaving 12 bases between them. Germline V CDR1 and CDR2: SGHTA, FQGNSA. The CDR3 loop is CASSLRLLREQYF. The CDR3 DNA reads TGTGCCAGCAGCTTACGTCTACTGAGAGAGCAGTACTTC.

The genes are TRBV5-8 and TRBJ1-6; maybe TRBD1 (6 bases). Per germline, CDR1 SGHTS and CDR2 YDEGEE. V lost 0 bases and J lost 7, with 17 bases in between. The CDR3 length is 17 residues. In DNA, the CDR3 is TGTGCCAGCAGCTTGGTTGGGACACTGCGGGGGAATTCACCCCTCCACTTT. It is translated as CASSLVGTLRGNSPLHF. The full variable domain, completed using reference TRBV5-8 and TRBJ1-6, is EAGVTQSPTHLIKTRGQQATLRCSPISGHTSVYWYQQALGLGLQFLLWYDEGEERNRGNFPPRFSGRQFPNYSSELNVNALELEDSALYLCASSLVGTLRGNSPLHFGNGTRLTVT.

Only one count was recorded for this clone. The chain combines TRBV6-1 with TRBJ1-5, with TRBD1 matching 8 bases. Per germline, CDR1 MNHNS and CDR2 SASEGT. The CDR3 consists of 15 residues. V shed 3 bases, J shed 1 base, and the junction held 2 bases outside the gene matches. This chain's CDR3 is CASSDRTGSNQPQHF. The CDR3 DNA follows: TGTGCCAGCAGTGATAGGACAGGGAGCAATCAGCCCCAGCATTTT.

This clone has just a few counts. In DNA, the CDR3 is TGTGCCAGCAGTCCACGGGACAGGGCTTCCTACGAGCAGTACTTC. Its protein is CASSPRDRASYEQYF. This sequence joins TRBV28 and TRBJ2-7; 9 nucleotides line up with TRBD1. The junction had 6 bases not matched to a gene; V was cut back by 5 bases and J by 1 base. Germline CDR1 MDHEN, CDR2 SYDVKM. The CDR3 has 15 residues.

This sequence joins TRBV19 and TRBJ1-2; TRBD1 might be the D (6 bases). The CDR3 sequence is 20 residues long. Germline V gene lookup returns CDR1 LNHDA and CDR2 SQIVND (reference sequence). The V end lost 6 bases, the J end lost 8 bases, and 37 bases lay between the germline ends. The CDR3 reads CASSELRGFFATLSMVGYTF. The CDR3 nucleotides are TGTGCCAGTAGCGAACTTAGGGGGTTTTTCGCCACACTTTCTATGGTGGGCTACACCTTC. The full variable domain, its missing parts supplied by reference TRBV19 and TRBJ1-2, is DGGITQSPKYLFRKEGQNVTLSCEQNLNHDAMYWYRQDPGQGLRLIYYSQIVNDFQKGDIAEGYSVSREKKESFPLTVTSAQKNPTAFYLCASSELRGFFATLSMVGYTFGSGTRLTVV.

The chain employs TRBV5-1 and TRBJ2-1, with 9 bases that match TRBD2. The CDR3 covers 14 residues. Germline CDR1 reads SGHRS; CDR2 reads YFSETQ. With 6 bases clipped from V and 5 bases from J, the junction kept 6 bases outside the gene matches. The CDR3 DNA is TGCGCCAGCACCTTAGCGGGGGCCCACAATGAGCAGTTCTTC. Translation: CASTLAGAHNEQFF.

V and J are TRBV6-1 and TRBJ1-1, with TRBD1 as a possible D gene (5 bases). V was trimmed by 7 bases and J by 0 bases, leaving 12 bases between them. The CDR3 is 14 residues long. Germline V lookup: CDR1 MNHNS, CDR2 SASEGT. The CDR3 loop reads CASMETDMNTEAFF. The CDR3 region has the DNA TGTGCCAGCATGGAGACAGATATGAACACTGAAGCTTTCTTT.

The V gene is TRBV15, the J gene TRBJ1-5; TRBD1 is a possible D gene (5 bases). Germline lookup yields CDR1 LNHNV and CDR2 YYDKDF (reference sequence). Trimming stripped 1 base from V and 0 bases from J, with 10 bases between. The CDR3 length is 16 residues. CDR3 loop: CATSRAQGDSNQPQHF. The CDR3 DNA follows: TGTGCCACCAGCAGAGCCCAGGGCGATAGCAATCAGCCCCAGCATTTT.

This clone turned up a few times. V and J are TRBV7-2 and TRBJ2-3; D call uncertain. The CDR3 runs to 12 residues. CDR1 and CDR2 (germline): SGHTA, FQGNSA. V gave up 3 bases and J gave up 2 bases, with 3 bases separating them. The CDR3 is CASSFYTDTQYF. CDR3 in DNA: TGTGCCAGCAGCTTTTACACAGATACGCAGTATTTT.

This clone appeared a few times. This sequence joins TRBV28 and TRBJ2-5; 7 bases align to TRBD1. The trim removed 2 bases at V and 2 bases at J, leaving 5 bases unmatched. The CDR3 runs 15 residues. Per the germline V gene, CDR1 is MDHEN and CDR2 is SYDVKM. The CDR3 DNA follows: TGTGCCAGCAGTTTAACACAGGGGCTACAAGAGACCCAGTACTTC. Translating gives CASSLTQGLQETQYF. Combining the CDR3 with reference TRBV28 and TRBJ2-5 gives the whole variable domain DVKVTQSSRYLVKRTGEKVFLECVQDMDHENMFWYRQDPGLGLRLIYFSYDVKMKEKGDIPEGYSVSREKKERFSLILESASTNQTSMYLCASSLTQGLQETQYFGPGTRLLVL.

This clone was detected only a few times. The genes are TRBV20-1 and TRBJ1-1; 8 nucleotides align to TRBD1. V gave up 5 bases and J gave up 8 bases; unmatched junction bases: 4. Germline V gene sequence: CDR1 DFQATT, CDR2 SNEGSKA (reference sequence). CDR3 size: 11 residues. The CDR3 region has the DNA TGCAGTGCTCCCAGGGGGCAAGAAGCTTTCTTT. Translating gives CSAPRGQEAFF.